This TCR beta chain was profiled in a study of blood T cells in healthy people across ages. Points from the study as a whole: It was held that the diversity estimates obtained from one million T cells were underestimates.

In germline, CDR1 is DFQATT, CDR2 SNEGSKA (reference sequence). The CDR3 extends over 15 amino acids. J was trimmed by 4 bases and V by 8 bases; bases with no gene match: 13. The sample holds a few counts of this clonotype. Its antigen is not identified. Primed by a sample-barcoded 5' primer and a J-beta primer mix, a second PCR proceeded for roughly 7 to 11 cycles. MiXCR, applied by TCRdb to the 5' RACE reads, yields one record per CDR3 protein. The data show 1.6 million or so distinct CDR3 sequences, with about 32% seen just once and approximately 10% held by the top ten. RNA extraction gave at least 5.5 micrograms of total RNA per sample.

The genes are TRBV20-1 and TRBJ2-7, with 11 bases identical to TRBD2. The clonotype was recovered from a woman younger than 45 in good health. The sequencing sample was made of blood. The CDR3 DNA sequence: TGCAGTTCGACTATAGCGGGAGGGCCCTGGTACGAGCAGTACTTC. It translates to CSSTIAGGPWYEQYF.